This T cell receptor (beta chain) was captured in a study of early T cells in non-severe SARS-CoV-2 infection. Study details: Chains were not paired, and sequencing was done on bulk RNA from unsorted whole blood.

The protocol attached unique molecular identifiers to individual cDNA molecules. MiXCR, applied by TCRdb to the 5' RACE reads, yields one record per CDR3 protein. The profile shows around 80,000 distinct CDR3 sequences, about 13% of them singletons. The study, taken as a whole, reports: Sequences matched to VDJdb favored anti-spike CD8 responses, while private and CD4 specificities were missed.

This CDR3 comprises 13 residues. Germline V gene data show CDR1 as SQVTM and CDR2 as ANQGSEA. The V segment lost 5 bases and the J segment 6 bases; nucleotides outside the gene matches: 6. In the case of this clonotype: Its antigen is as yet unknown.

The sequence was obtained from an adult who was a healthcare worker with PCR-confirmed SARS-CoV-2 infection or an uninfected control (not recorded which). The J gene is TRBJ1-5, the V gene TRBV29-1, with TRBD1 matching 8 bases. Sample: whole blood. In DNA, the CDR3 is TGCAGCGTTATCACAGGGGGTTTTCAGCCCCAGCATTTT. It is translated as CSVITGGFQPQHF. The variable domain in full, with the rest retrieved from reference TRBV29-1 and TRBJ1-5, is SAVISQKPSRDICQRGTSLTIQCQVDSQVTMMFWYRQQPGQSLTLIATANQGSEATYESGFVIDKFPISRPNLTFSTLTVSNMSPEDSSIYLCSVITGGFQPQHFGDGTRLSIL.